The 32 T cell receptor beta chains below were found in one sample sequenced in a study of identifying expanded T cells in peripheral blood (dated by TCRdb to the late 2010s). The library came from the immunoSEQ multiplex PCR assay. The immuneACCESS repertoire file appears here via TCRdb, limited to in-frame rearrangements. These files lack a portion of the clones; in checked studies, under half of the deficit traces to unresolved V genes, and the cause of the others is not known. Within this sample are about 86,000 clones, with approximately 91% of them counted one time only. Of the sample, approximately 5.4% is held by the ten largest clones. The sequenced material came from blood. The receptors here all came from a person aged 18 to 70 in good health.

The genes are TRBV4-1 and TRBJ1-5; 7 nucleotides agree with TRBD1. CDR3 length: 17 amino acids. J lost 3 bases, V lost 1 base, and 9 bases had no gene match. Germline values: CDR1 MGHRA, CDR2 YSYEKL. The CDR3 region has the DNA TGCGCCAGCAGCCAAGGGACAGGTCCCCCTTCCAATCAGCCCCAGCATTTT. As protein: CASSQGTGPPSNQPQHF.

The rearrangement uses TRBV5-6 and TRBJ1-2; 7 bases are shared with TRBD1. The germline V gene has CDR1 SGHDT and CDR2 YYEEEE. This CDR3 spans 14 amino acids. The junction had 6 bases not matched to a gene; V was cut back by 3 bases and J by 4 bases. CDR3: CASSWYRDSYGYTF. The CDR3 nucleotides are TGTGCCAGCAGCTGGTACCGGGACAGCTATGGCTACACCTTC.

The chain combines TRBV5-1 with TRBJ1-2, with TRBD1 as a possible D gene (6 bases). Germline V gene data show CDR1 as SGHRS and CDR2 as YFSETQ. The CDR3 contains 14 residues. V was pared by 0 bases and J by 6 bases, with 12 bases between. CDR3 bases: TGCGCCAGCAGCTTGGCGGACAGAAGAGATGGCTACACCTTC. Translating it yields CASSLADRRDGYTF.

The V and J genes are TRBV9 and TRBJ1-2; no reliable D call. The CDR3 covers 12 residues. The germline gives CDR1 SGDLS, CDR2 YYNGEE. With 0 bases removed from V and 8 bases from J, the gap between germline ends came to 8 bases. CDR3 loop: CASSVVAGGYTF. Written as DNA, the CDR3 is TGTGCCAGCAGCGTAGTGGCAGGCGGCTACACCTTC. The whole variable domain, remainder taken from reference TRBV9 and TRBJ1-2, is DSGVTQTPKHLITATGQRVTLRCSPRSGDLSVYWYQQSLDQGLQFLIQYYNGEERAKGNILERFSAQQFPDLHSELNLSSLELGDSALYFCASSVVAGGYTFGSGTRLTVV.

Details on this clone: One junction end does not reproduce the germline sequence, and a read error may be involved. Here the CDR3 reads CASSLGQTYYEQYF. DNA for the CDR3: TGTGCCAGCAGTTTGGGACAGACCTACTACGAGCAGTACTTC. V is TRBV5-6 and J is TRBJ2-7; the match to TRBD1 covers 7 bases. CDR1 is SGHDT and CDR2 is YYEEEE in the germline V gene. The CDR3 runs to 14 residues.

The rearrangement joins TRBV4-3 to TRBJ1-2; D gene uncertain. This CDR3 is built from 17 residues. The V and J ends lost 0 bases and 1 base respectively, with 15 bases between them. CDR1 and CDR2 (germline): LGHNA, YSLEER. CDR3 sequence reads: CASSQDWWAWSNYGYTF. The CDR3 DNA follows: TGCGCCAGCAGCCAAGATTGGTGGGCGTGGAGTAACTATGGCTACACCTTC.

This CDR3 reads CASSRPNNEQFF. The CDR3 DNA reads as TGTGCCAGTAGCAGACCGAACAATGAGCAGTTCTTC. The chain couples TRBV19 to TRBJ2-1; no clear D. The CDR3 totals 12 residues. Germline CDR1 LNHDA, CDR2 SQIVND (reference sequence). The V end was cut by 6 bases, the J end by 5 bases, with 8 bases between. The full variable domain, its missing parts supplied by reference TRBV19 and TRBJ2-1, is DGGITQSPKYLFRKEGQNVTLSCEQNLNHDAMYWYRQDPGQGLRLIYYSQIVNDFQKGDIAEGYSVSREKKESFPLTVTSAQKNPTAFYLCASSRPNNEQFFGPGTRLTVL.

This chain joins TRBV13 and TRBJ2-7; TRBD2 is a possible D gene (5 bases). CDR3 size: 14 residues. CDR1 and CDR2 from the germline V gene are PRHDT and FYEKMQ (reference sequence). With 6 bases removed from V and 3 bases from J, the gap between germline ends came to 15 bases. CDR3 region: CASREGLTNYEQYF. CDR3 in DNA: TGTGCCAGCAGAGAAGGACTGACCAACTACGAGCAGTACTTC.

This chain uses TRBV15 with TRBJ1-2, with a tentative D call TRBD1 (5 bases). The V and J ends lost 1 base and 6 bases respectively, with 15 bases between them. The CDR3 contains 15 residues. Germline V gene sequence: CDR1 LNHNV, CDR2 YYDKDF (reference sequence). CDR3 amino acids: CATSRGQGSLNGYTF. The CDR3 nucleotides are TGTGCCACCAGCAGAGGGCAGGGAAGCCTGAATGGCTACACCTTC.

The gene calls are TRBV19 and TRBJ1-2; possibly TRBD1 for D (5 bases). The CDR3 extends over 15 amino acids. Germline V gives CDR1 LNHDA, CDR2 SQIVND (reference sequence). Trimming pared 4 bases from V and 5 bases from J, leaving 17 bases between. CDR3: CASSTSGLGLYGYTF. The CDR3 DNA is TGTGCCAGTAGTACCTCAGGGTTGGGTCTATATGGCTACACCTTC.

This chain joins TRBV5-8 and TRBJ1-4, with D possibly TRBD1 on 6 matching bases. The germline gives CDR1 SGHTS, CDR2 YDEGEE. With 4 bases removed from V and 3 bases from J, the gap between germline ends came to 16 bases. This CDR3 comprises 16 residues. The CDR3 DNA reads as TGTGCCAGCAGCCCCGGGACAACCGGTGCTAATGAAAAACTGTTTTTT. Amino acid sequence: CASSPGTTGANEKLFF.

The rearrangement links TRBV25-1 to TRBJ1-6; D not certain. CDR1 is MGHDK, CDR2 SYGVNS, per germline. This CDR3 spans 12 amino acids. V was clipped by 8 bases and J by 10 bases, with 12 bases between them. This CDR3 reads CASSSGRSPLHF. CDR3 sequence (DNA): TGTGCCAGCTCGTCAGGCCGATCACCCCTCCACTTT.

The chain couples TRBV6-1 to TRBJ1-2; the match to TRBD1 covers 7 bases. This CDR3 is 13 amino acids long. The germline gives CDR1 MNHNS, CDR2 SASEGT. J lost 3 bases, V lost 5 bases, and 3 bases had no gene match. The CDR3 spells CASSFTGDYGYTF. The CDR3 nucleotides read TGTGCCAGCAGTTTCACAGGGGACTATGGCTACACCTTC.

The rearrangement joins TRBV5-4 to TRBJ2-1; 10 positions match TRBD2. J lost 3 bases, V lost 2 bases, and 2 bases had no gene match. Germline CDR1 SGHNT, CDR2 YYREEE (reference sequence). The CDR3 is 15 amino acids. CDR3 region: CASSLGLAVYNEQFF. The CDR3 DNA reads TGTGCCAGCAGCTTAGGACTAGCGGTCTACAATGAGCAGTTCTTC.

This chain links TRBV19 with TRBJ1-2, with D perhaps matching TRBD1 (6 bases). This CDR3 spans 14 amino acids. Trimming stripped 9 bases from V and 3 bases from J, with 17 bases between. From germline, CDR1 is LNHDA and CDR2 SQIVND (reference sequence). This chain's CDR3 is CASSSGAGDYGYTF. CDR3 in DNA: TGTGCCAGCAGTTCTGGGGCAGGGGACTATGGCTACACCTTC.

The chain combines TRBV5-8 with TRBJ2-7, with 7 positions matching TRBD1. The V and J ends lost 2 bases and 3 bases, in that order; junction bases with no gene match: 8. CDR3 length: 15 amino acids. Germline V lookup: CDR1 SGHTS, CDR2 YDEGEE. This chain's CDR3 is CASSLPGAGGYEQYF. In nucleotides, the CDR3 is TGTGCCAGCAGCTTACCAGGGGCAGGGGGCTACGAGCAGTACTTC.

The chain recombines TRBV6-6 with TRBJ2-1; 9 nucleotides match TRBD1. Germline V gene sequence: CDR1 MNHNY, CDR2 SVGAGI (reference sequence). The CDR3 is 16 amino acids. V dropped 7 bases and J dropped 8; count of bases not matched to a gene: 15. CDR3 residues: CASTIRAGTGRHEQFF. The CDR3 coding sequence is TGTGCCAGCACAATAAGGGCCGGGACAGGGAGGCATGAGCAGTTCTTC.

The chain employs TRBV7-9 and TRBJ2-7, with D unresolved. Trimming shortened V by 5 bases and J by 3 bases, and 8 bases separated the two germline ends. From germline, CDR1 is SEHNR and CDR2 FQNEAQ (reference sequence). CDR3 length: 12 residues. Here the CDR3 DNA reads TGTGCCAGCAGCCCCCGTCTCTACGAGCAGTACTTC. Protein: CASSPRLYEQYF.

The chain employs TRBV5-6 and TRBJ2-4; D is possibly TRBD1 (6 bases). Trimming left V 4 bases short and J 0 bases short, with 11 bases between. The CDR3 has 15 amino acids. CDR1 is SGHDT, CDR2 YYEEEE, per germline. The CDR3 region is CASSRTELAKNIQYF. CDR3 DNA: TGTGCCAGCAGCCGGACAGAGCTAGCCAAAAACATTCAGTACTTC.

This chain connects TRBV6-5 to TRBJ1-4; D is ambiguous. This CDR3 is 13 amino acids long. V was cut by 0 bases and J by 8 bases, with 7 bases left in between. CDR1 and CDR2 (germline): MNHEY, SVGAGI. Written as DNA, the CDR3 is TGTGCCAGCAGTTACTCTGACTGGGAAAAACTGTTTTTT. Its translation: CASSYSDWEKLFF.

The V call is TRBV7-2, the J call TRBJ2-7; D possibly corresponds to TRBD2 (6 bases). Germline V CDR1 and CDR2: SGHTA, FQGNSA. V was pared by 1 base and J by 6 bases, with 22 bases between. The CDR3 consists of 17 residues. The CDR3 bases are TGTGCCAGCAGCTTAGGAGGGGAGCGGGCAGTCCTTGGCGAGCAGTACTTC. Its translation: CASSLGGERAVLGEQYF.

The rearrangement links TRBV6-1 to TRBJ2-3, with TRBD2 matching 12 bases. The V gene end was trimmed by 2 bases and the J gene end by 5 bases; junction bases not matched to a gene: 8. This CDR3 is 17 amino acids long. Germline values: CDR1 MNHNS, CDR2 SASEGT. The CDR3 DNA is TGTGCCAGCAGTGAAATACGTACTAGCGGGAGGTTAGATACGCAGTATTTT. This sequence encodes CASSEIRTSGRLDTQYF.

CDR3 region: CATLSPPSYEQYF. CDR3 DNA sequence: TGTGCCACCCTATCCCCTCCGAGCTACGAGCAGTACTTC. The V and J genes are TRBV6-6 and TRBJ2-7, with D hard to call. Trimming cost V 10 bases and J 3 bases, with 16 bases left between them. CDR3 length: 13 residues. Germline values: CDR1 MNHNY, CDR2 SVGAGI (reference sequence).

The gene calls are TRBV5-1 and TRBJ1-2, with no clear D. Deletions cut 1 base from V and 1 base from J, with 5 bases between. Germline values: CDR1 SGHRS, CDR2 YFSETQ. The CDR3 spans 13 residues. Here the CDR3 reads CASSLKVNYGYTF. The DNA of the CDR3 is TGCGCCAGCAGCTTGAAAGTTAACTATGGCTACACCTTC.

The chain combines TRBV2 with TRBJ2-1, with 7 positions matching TRBD1. The CDR3 runs 14 residues. From germline, CDR1 is SNHLY and CDR2 FYNNEI. Trimming took 5 bases from V and 4 from J; bases not matched to a gene: 5. This CDR3 is CASSLTTGYNEQFF. CDR3 bases: TGTGCCAGCAGTTTAACGACAGGGTACAATGAGCAGTTCTTC.

This clone was seen a handful of times. The V and J genes are TRBV5-1 and TRBJ1-2, with D unresolved. The CDR3 extends over 13 amino acids. The germline gives CDR1 SGHRS, CDR2 YFSETQ. Trimming took 1 base from V and 1 from J, leaving 5 bases between them. The CDR3 DNA reads as TGCGCCAGCAGCTTGCACGGTAACTATGGCTACACCTTC. Translated, it gives CASSLHGNYGYTF.

The CDR3 DNA reads TGTGCCAGTAGTGACAGGGCCTACGAGCAGTACTTC. This encodes CASSDRAYEQYF. The chain uses TRBV19 and TRBJ2-7; 7 bases map to TRBD1. Trimming cost V 5 bases and J 2 bases; bases outside gene matches: 0. CDR3 length: 12 residues. Looked up from germline, CDR1 is LNHDA and CDR2 is SQIVND (reference sequence).

V is TRBV5-1 and J is TRBJ2-7; D unresolved. Deletions cut 2 bases from V and 2 bases from J, with 8 bases between. The CDR3 is made up of 13 amino acids. Looked up from germline, CDR1 is SGHRS and CDR2 is YFSETQ. CDR3 bases: TGCGCCAGCAGCTTCGCGCCAACCTACGAGCAGTACTTC. Translated: CASSFAPTYEQYF. The whole variable domain, remainder taken from reference TRBV5-1 and TRBJ2-7, is KAGVTQTPRYLIKTRGQQVTLSCSPISGHRSVSWYQQTPGQGLQFLFEYFSETQRNKGNFPGRFSGRQFSNSRSEMNVSTLELGDSALYLCASSFAPTYEQYFGPGTRLTVT.

The genes are TRBV7-9 and TRBJ1-1, with D unresolved. Germline loops: CDR1 SEHNR, CDR2 FQNEAQ (reference sequence). CDR3 length: 14 residues. V was pared by 5 bases and J by 0 bases, with 10 bases between. The CDR3 protein is CASSQGPLNTEAFF. The CDR3 DNA reads TGTGCCAGCAGCCAAGGGCCGTTGAACACTGAAGCTTTCTTT.

The chain is built from TRBV7-9 and TRBJ2-7; D may match TRBD1 or TRBD2 (6 bases each). The CDR3 has 17 residues. The germline CDR1 and CDR2 sequences are SEHNR and FQNEAQ (reference sequence). Between the trimmed V and J ends, which lost 0 bases and 3 bases, there was a span of 18 bases. The CDR3 nucleotides are TGTGCCAGCAGCTTAGCGCGGGGAGGACAGTCGAACTACGAGCAGTACTTC. It is translated as CASSLARGGQSNYEQYF.

This chain connects TRBV2 to TRBJ2-1; D unresolved. The ends were cut back, 3 bases at V and 0 bases at J, with 12 bases in the middle. Germline V lookup: CDR1 SNHLY, CDR2 FYNNEI. This CDR3 has 16 amino acids. The chain's CDR3 is CASSDSPSSSYNEQFF. CDR3 sequence (DNA): TGTGCCAGCAGTGACTCCCCATCTAGCTCCTACAATGAGCAGTTCTTC.

The chain is built from TRBV5-1 and TRBJ2-7; no firm D call. Trimming removed 2 bases from V and 3 bases from J, with 18 bases in between. The CDR3 covers 16 residues. The germline gives CDR1 SGHRS, CDR2 YFSETQ. The CDR3 sequence is CASSFYPKARDYEQYF. CDR3 bases: TGCGCCAGCAGCTTTTACCCCAAGGCAAGGGACTACGAGCAGTACTTC.